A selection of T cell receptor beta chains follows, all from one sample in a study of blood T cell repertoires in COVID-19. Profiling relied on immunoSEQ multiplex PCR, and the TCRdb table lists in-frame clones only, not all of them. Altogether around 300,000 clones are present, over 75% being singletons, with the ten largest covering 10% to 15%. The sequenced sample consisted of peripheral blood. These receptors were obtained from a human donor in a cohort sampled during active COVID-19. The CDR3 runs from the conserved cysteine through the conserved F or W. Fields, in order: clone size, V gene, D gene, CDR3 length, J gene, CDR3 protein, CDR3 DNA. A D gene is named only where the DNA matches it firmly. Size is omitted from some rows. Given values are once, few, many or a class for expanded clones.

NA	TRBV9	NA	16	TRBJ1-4	CASSVGSSATNEKLFF	TGTGCCAGCAGCGTAGGCTCTTCAGCAACTAATGAAAAACTGTTTTTT
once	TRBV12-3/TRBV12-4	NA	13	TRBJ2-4	CASSLAGANIQYF	TGTGCCAGCAGTTTAGCGGGGGCAAACATTCAGTACTTC
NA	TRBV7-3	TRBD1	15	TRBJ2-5	CASSLGSGGQETQYF	TGTGCCAGCAGCTTAGGGTCAGGGGGCCAGGAGACCCAGTACTTC
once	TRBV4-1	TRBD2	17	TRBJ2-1	CASSLKPSGISYNEQFF	TGCGCCAGCAGCCTAAAGCCTAGCGGTATCTCCTACAATGAGCAGTTCTTC
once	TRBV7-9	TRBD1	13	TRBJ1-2	CASSLGQGWGYTF	TGTGCCAGCAGCCTCGGACAGGGCTGGGGCTACACCTTC
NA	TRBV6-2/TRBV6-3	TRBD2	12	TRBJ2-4	CASSREGYIQYF	TGTGCCAGCAGTCGGGAGGGGTACATTCAGTACTTC
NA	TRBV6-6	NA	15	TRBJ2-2	CASRWGGANTGELFF	TGTGCCAGCAGGTGGGGCGGGGCGAACACCGGGGAGCTGTTTTTT
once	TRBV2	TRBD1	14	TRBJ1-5	CASSSDRDGQPQHF	TGTGCCAGCAGTTCCGACAGGGACGGTCAGCCCCAGCATTTT
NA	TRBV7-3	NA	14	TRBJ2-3	CASRLGLDTDTQYF	TGTGCCAGCAGACTGGGACTTGACACAGATACGCAGTATTTT
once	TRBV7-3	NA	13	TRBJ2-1	CASRRTRGGEQFF	TGTGCCAGCAGGAGAACCCGCGGCGGTGAGCAGTTCTTC